The present TCR beta chain was sequenced within a study of blood T cell repertoires in COVID-19. This CDR3 has 14 residues. CDR1 and CDR2 (germline): LGHDT, YNNKEL (reference sequence). V lost 4 bases to trimming and J lost 7 bases, with 14 bases between them. Profiling relied on immunoSEQ multiplex PCR, and the TCRdb table lists in-frame clones only, not all of them. This table has some 120,000 clones, approximately 90% appearing once. The source is a human donor with acute or convalescent COVID-19. The donor label of this sample is uncertain. Source material: peripheral blood. The chain has TRBV3-1 (or the pseudogene TRBV3-2) and TRBJ1-3; no reliable D call. Here the CDR3 DNA reads TGTGCCAGCAGCCGACCAGAGGGTGGGAACACCATATATTTT. Amino acid sequence: CASSRPEGGNTIYF.